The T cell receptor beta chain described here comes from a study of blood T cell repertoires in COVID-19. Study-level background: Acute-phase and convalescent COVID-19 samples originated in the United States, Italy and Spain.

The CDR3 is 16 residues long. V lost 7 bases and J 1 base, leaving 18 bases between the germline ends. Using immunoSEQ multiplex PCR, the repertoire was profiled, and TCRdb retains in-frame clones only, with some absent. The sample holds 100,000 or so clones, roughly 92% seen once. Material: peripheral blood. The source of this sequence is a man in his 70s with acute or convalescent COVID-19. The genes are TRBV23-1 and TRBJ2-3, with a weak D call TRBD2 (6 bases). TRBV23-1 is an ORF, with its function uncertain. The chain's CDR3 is CASTPLRERGTDTQYF. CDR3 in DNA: TGCGCCAGCACCCCCCTGCGGGAAAGGGGCACAGATACGCAGTATTTT.